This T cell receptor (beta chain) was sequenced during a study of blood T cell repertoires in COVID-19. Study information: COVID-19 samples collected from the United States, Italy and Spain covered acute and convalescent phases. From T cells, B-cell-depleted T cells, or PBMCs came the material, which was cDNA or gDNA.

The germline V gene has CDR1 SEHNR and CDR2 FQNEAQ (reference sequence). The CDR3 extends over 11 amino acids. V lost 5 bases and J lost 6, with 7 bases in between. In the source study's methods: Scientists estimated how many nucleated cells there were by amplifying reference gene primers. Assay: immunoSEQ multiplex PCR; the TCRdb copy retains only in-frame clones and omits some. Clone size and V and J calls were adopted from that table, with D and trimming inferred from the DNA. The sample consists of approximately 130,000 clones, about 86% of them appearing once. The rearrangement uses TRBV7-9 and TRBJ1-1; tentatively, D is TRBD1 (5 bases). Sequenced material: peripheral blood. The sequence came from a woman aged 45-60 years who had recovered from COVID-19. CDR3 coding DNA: TGTGCCAGCAGCCGGGGGGCTGAAGCTTTCTTT. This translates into CASSRGAEAFF.